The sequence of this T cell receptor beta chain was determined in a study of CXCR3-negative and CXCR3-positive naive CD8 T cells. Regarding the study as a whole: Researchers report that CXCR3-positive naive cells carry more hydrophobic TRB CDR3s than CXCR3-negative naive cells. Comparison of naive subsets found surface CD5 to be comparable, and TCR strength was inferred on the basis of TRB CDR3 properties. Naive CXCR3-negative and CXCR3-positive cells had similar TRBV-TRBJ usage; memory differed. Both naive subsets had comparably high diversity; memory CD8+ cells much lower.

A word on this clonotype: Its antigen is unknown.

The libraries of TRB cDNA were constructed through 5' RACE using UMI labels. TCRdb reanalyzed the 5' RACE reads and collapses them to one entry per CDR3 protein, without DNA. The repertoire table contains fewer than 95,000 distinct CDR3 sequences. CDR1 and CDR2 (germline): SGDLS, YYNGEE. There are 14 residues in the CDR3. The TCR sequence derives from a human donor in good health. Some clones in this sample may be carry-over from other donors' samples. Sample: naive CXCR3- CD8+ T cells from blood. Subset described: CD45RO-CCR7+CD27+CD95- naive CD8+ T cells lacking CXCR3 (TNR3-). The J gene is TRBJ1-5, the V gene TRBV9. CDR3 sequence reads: CASSEGYSNQPQHF.